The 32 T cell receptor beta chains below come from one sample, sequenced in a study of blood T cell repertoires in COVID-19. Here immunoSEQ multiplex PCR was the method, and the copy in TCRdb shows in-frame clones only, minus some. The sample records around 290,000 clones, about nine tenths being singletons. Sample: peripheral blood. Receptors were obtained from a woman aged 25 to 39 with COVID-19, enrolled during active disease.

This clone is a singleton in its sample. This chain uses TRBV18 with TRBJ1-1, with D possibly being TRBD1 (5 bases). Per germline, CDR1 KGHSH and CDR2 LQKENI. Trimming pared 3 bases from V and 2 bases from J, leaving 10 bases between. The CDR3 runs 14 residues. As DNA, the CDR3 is TGTGCCAGCTCACCTTCGGACACTAACACTGAAGCTTTCTTT. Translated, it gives CASSPSDTNTEAFF.

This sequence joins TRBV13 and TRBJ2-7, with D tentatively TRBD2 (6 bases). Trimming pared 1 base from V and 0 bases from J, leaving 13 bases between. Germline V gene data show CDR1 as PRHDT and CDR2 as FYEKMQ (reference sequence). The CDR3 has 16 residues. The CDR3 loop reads CASSLVGSGTSYEQYF. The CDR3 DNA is TGTGCCAGCAGCTTAGTTGGTAGCGGAACCTCCTACGAGCAGTACTTC.

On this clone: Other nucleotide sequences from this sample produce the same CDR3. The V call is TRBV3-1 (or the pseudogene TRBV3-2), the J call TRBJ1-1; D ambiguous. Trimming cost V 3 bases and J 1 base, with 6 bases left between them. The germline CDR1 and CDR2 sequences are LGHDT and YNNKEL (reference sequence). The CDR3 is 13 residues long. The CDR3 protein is CASSQSGNTEAFF. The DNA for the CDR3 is TGTGCCAGCAGCCAGTCCGGGAACACTGAAGCTTTCTTT.

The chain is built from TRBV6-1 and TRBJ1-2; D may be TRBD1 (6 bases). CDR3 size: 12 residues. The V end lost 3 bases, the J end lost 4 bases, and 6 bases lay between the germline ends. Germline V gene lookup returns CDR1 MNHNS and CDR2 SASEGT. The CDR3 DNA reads TGTGCCAGCAGTGACAGGGGCTATGGCTACACCTTC. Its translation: CASSDRGYGYTF.

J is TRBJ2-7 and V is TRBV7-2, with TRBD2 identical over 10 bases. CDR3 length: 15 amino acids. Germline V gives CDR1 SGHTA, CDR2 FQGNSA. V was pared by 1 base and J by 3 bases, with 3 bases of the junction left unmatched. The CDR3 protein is CASSLDSGGSYEQYF. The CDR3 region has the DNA TGTGCCAGCAGCTTAGATAGCGGGGGGAGCTACGAGCAGTACTTC.

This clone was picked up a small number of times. DNA of the CDR3: TGTGCCAGCAGTACCGGAGGGTCCGGGGAGCTGTTTTTT. Its translation is CASSTGGSGELFF. The chain uses TRBV28 and TRBJ2-2; a weak D match, TRBD2 (6 bases). The ends were cut back, 5 bases at V and 6 bases at J, with 10 bases in the middle. Germline V gene lookup returns CDR1 MDHEN and CDR2 SYDVKM. The CDR3 is 13 residues long.

The CDR3 is CASSLLTGGMNTEAFF. The CDR3 coding sequence is TGTGCCAGCAGCCTCCTGACCGGCGGCATGAACACTGAAGCTTTCTTT. The chain carries TRBV3-1 (or the pseudogene TRBV3-2) and TRBJ1-1; D unclear. CDR3 size: 16 residues. Deletions cut 4 bases from V and 0 bases from J, with 15 bases between. Germline-derived CDR1 and CDR2 are LGHDT and YNNKEL (reference sequence).

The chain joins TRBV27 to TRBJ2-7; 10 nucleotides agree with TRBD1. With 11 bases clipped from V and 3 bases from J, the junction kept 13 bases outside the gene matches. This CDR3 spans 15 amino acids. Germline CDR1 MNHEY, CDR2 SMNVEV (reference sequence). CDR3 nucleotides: TGTGCCTCGCGGTGGGCCGGGACAGGGGACTACGAGCAGTACTTC. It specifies CASRWAGTGDYEQYF.

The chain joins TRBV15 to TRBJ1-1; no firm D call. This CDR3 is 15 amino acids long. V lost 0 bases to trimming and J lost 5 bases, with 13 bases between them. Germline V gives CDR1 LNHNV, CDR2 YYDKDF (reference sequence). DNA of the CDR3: TGTGCCACCAGCAGAGATACGGGAATTCGGACTGAAGCTTTCTTT. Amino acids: CATSRDTGIRTEAFF.

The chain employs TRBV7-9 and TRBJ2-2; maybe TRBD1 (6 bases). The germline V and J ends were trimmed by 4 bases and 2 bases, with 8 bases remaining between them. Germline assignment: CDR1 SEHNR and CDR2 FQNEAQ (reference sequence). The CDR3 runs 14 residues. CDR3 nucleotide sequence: TGTGCCAGCAGCTCAGGGGTAAACACCGGGGAGCTGTTTTTT. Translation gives CASSSGVNTGELFF.

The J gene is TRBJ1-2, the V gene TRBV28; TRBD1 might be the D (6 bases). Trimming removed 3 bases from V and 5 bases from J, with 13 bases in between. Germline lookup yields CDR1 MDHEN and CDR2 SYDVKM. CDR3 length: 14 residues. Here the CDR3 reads CASSFRRGRYGYTF. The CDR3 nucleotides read TGTGCCAGCAGTTTCCGCAGGGGAAGATATGGCTACACCTTC.

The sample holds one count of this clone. In DNA, the CDR3 is TGTGCCAGCAGTCCCCCGGGGAATCAGCCCCAGCATTTT. The encoded protein is CASSPPGNQPQHF. V gene TRBV27 combines with J gene TRBJ1-5; D is unresolved. CDR3 length: 13 amino acids. Germline values: CDR1 MNHEY, CDR2 SMNVEV (reference sequence). V was trimmed by 5 bases and J by 4 bases, leaving 9 bases between them.

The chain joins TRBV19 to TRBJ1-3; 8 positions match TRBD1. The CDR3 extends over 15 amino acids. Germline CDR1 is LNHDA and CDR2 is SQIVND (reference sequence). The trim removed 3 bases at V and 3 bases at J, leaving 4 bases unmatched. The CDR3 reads CASSMQGALGNTIYF. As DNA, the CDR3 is TGTGCCAGTAGTATGCAGGGGGCGCTTGGAAACACCATATATTTT.

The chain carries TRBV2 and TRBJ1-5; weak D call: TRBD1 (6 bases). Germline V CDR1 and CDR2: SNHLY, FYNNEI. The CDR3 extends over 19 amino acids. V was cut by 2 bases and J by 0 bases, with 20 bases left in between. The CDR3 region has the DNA TGTGCCAGCAGTGAAAGGGGGTACTCTCACCCCTATAGCAATCAGCCCCAGCATTTT. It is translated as CASSERGYSHPYSNQPQHF.

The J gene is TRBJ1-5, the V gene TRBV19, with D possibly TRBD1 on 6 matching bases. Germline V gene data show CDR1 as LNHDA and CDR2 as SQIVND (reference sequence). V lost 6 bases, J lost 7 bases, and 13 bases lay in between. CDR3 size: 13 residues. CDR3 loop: CASSPTGTQPQHF. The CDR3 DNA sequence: TGTGCCAGTAGCCCTACAGGGACCCAGCCCCAGCATTTT.

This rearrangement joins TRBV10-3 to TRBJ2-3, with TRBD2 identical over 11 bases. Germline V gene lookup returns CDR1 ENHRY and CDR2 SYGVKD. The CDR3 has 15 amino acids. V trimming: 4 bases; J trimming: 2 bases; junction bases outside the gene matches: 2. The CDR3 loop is CAISGSGRDTDTQYF. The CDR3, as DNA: TGTGCCATCAGTGGTAGCGGGAGGGACACAGATACGCAGTATTTT.

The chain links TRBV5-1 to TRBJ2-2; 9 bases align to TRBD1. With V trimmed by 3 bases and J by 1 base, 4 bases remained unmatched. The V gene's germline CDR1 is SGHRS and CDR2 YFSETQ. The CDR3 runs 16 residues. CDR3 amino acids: CASSSTGQGNTGELFF. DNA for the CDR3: TGCGCCAGCAGCTCGACGGGACAGGGGAACACCGGGGAGCTGTTTTTT. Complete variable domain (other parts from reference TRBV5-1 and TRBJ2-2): KAGVTQTPRYLIKTRGQQVTLSCSPISGHRSVSWYQQTPGQGLQFLFEYFSETQRNKGNFPGRFSGRQFSNSRSEMNVSTLELGDSALYLCASSSTGQGNTGELFFGEGSRLTVL.

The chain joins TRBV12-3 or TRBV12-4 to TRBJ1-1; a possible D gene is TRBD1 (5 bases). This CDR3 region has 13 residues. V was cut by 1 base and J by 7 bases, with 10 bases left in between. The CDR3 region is CASSLEVRVEAFF. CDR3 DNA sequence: TGTGCCAGCAGTTTAGAGGTCAGGGTTGAAGCTTTCTTT.

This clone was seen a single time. CDR3 nucleotides: TGTGCCAGCAGTACCGGACTAGCCCCGAGGGGGGAGCAGTACTTC. Protein product: CASSTGLAPRGEQYF. The rearrangement joins TRBV5-6 to TRBJ2-7; 8 bases align to TRBD2. This CDR3 spans 15 amino acids. CDR1 SGHDT and CDR2 YYEEEE come from the germline V gene. V dropped 5 bases and J dropped 7; count of bases not matched to a gene: 14.

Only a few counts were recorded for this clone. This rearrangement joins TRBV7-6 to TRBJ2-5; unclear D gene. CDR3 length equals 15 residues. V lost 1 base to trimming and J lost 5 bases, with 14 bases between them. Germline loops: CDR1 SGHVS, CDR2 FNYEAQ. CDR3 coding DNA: TGTGCCAGCAGCTTAGTTTGGCAGACTGGCGAGACCCAGTACTTC. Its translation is CASSLVWQTGETQYF.

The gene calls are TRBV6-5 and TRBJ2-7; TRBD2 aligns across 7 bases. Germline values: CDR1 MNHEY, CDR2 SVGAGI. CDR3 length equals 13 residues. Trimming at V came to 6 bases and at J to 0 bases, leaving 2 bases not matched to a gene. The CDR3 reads CASRREASYEQYF. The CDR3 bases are TGTGCCAGCAGACGGGAGGCCTCCTACGAGCAGTACTTC.

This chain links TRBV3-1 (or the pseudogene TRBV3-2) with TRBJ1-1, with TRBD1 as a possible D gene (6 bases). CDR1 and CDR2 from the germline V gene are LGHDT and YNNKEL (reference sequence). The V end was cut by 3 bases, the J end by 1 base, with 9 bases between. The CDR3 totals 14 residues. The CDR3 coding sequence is TGTGCCAGCAGCCACAGGGGCGGGAACACTGAAGCTTTCTTT. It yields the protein CASSHRGGNTEAFF.

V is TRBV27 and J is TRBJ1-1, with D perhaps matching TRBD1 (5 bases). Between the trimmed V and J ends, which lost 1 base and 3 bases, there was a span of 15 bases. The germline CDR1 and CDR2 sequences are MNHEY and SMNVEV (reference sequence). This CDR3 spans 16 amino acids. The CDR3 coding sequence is TGTGCCAGCAGTTTATTGGCGACAGCGTACGACACTGAAGCTTTCTTT. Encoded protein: CASSLLATAYDTEAFF.

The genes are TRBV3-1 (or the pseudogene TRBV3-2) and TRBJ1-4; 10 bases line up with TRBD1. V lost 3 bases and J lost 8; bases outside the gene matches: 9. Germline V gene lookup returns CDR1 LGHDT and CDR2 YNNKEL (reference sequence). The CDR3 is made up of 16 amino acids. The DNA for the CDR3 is TGTGCCAGCAGCCATGGCTGGGGACAGGGGTCGGAAAAACTGTTTTTT. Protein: CASSHGWGQGSEKLFF.

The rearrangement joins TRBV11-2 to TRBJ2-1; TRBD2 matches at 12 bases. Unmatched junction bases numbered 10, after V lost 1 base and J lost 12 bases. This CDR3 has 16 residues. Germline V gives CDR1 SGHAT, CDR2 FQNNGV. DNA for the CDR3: TGTGCCAGCAGCTTAGCGGGTCTAGCGGGAGGGACAGGGCAGTTCTTC. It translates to CASSLAGLAGGTGQFF.

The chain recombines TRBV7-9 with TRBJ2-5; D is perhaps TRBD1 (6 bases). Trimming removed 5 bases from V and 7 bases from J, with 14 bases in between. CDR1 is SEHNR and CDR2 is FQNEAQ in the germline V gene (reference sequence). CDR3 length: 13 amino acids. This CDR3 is CASSGPGVGTQYF. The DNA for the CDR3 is TGTGCCAGCAGCGGTCCAGGGGTTGGGACCCAGTACTTC.

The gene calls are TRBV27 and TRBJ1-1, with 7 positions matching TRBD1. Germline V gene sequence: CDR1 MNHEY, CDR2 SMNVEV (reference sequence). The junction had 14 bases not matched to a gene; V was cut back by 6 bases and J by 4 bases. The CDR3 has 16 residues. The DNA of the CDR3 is TGTGCCAGCAGAAGTTGGGACAGAGGGGTCGGCACTGAAGCTTTCTTT. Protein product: CASRSWDRGVGTEAFF.

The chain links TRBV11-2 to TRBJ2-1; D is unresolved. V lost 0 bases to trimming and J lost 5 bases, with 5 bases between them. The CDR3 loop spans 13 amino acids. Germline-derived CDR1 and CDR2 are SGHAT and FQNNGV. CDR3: CASSLDTDNEQFF. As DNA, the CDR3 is TGTGCCAGCAGCTTAGATACGGACAATGAGCAGTTCTTC.

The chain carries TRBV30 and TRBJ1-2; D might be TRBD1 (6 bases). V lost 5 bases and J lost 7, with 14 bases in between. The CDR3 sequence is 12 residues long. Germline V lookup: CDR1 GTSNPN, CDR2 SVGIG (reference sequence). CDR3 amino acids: CAWGAGGSGYTF. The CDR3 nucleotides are TGTGCCTGGGGGGCGGGGGGCTCTGGCTACACCTTC.

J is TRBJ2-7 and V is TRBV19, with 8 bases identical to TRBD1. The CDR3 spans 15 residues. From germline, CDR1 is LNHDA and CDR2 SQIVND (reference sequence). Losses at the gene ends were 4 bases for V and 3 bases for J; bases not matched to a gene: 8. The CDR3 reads CASSRLQGAGYEQYF. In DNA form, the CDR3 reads TGTGCCAGTAGTAGATTGCAGGGGGCAGGCTACGAGCAGTACTTC.

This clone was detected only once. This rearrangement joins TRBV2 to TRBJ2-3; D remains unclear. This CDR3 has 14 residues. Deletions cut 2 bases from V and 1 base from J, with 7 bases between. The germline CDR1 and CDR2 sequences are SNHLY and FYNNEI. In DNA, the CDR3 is TGTGCCAGCAGTGAACAGTCCGGCACAGATACGCAGTATTTT. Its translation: CASSEQSGTDTQYF. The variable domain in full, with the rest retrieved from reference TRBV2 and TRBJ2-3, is EPEVTQTPSHQVTQMGQEVILRCVPISNHLYFYWYRQILGQKVEFLVSFYNNEISEKSEIFDDQFSVERPDGSNFTLKIRSTKLEDSAMYFCASSEQSGTDTQYFGPGTRLTVL.

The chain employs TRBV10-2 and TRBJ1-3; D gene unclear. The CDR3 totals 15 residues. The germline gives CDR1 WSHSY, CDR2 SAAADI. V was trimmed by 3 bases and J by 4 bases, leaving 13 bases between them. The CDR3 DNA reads TGCGCCAGCAGTGACGGCCGGGTGCTGGGAAACACCATATATTTT. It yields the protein CASSDGRVLGNTIYF.